This TCR beta chain was obtained from a study of blood T cells in healthy people across ages. Study conclusions and caveats: Per million T cells, the diversity of TCR beta decreased roughly linearly as age advanced. Naive and antigen-experienced cells were not separated, limiting conclusive comparison. Comparison with aged donors showed that long-lived donors had more naive CD4+ cells and higher diversity.

A second PCR of 7 to 11 cycles used a sample-barcoded 5' primer and a J-beta primer mix. Tagging of each cDNA molecule was performed by a template-switch adaptor with 12 random nucleotides. TCRdb recomputed calls from the 5' RACE reads with MiXCR, one row per CDR3 protein. The sample has some 1.7 million distinct CDR3 sequences, roughly 27% seen once; the top ten hold about 7.7%. With regard to this clonotype: What it binds is unknown.

The germline V gene has CDR1 SGHAT and CDR2 FQDESV (reference sequence). There are 14 residues in the CDR3. V was clipped by 4 bases and J by 1 base, with 10 bases between them. V and J are TRBV11-1 and TRBJ2-5; tentatively, D is TRBD1 (5 bases). The material sequenced was blood. The clonotype comes from a woman in her thirties in good health. CDR3 loop: CASSSRQIQETQYF. CDR3 bases: TGTGCCAGCAGCTCCCGACAGATCCAAGAGACCCAGTACTTC.